The rows below give T cell receptor beta chains drawn from one sample of a study of graft-versus-host responses after intestinal transplantation. Assay used: immunoSEQ multiplex PCR; TCRdb lists only in-frame clones, some missing. The table includes 21,000 or so clones, approximately 92% detected once. The sequencing here drew on PBMCs, taken roughly 260 days after intestinal transplant. The origin of the receptors is a human patient who received an intestinal transplant, so some T cells may come from the graft donor. Both conserved end residues are part of each CDR3. A D gene is named only where the DNA matches it firmly. Rows may omit the clone size; those that give it use once, few, many or a size class.

>TRBV4-2|TRBD2|TRBJ2-1|-
TGTGCCAGCAGCCAAGAACTAGCGGGAGCCAATGAGCAGTTCTTC
CASSQELAGANEQFF
>TRBV5-1|TRBD2|TRBJ2-5|-
TGCGCCAGCAGTTTGCGGGACGGGAGGGAGACCCAGTACTTC
CASSLRDGRETQYF
>TRBV15|-|TRBJ1-1|-
TGTGCCACCAGCAGAGATAGACAGACGAACACTGAAGCTTTCTTT
CATSRDRQTNTEAFF
>TRBV6-4|-|TRBJ2-2|-
TGTGCCAGCAGTGAGGATAGCGGCAACACCGGGGAGCTGTTTTTT
CASSEDSGNTGELFF
>TRBV12-5|TRBD1|TRBJ2-7|-
TGTGCTAGTGGTTTGCAGGGGGCTTCGGACGAGCAGTACTTC
CASGLQGASDEQYF
>TRBV18|TRBD1|TRBJ1-2|-
TGTGCCAGCTCACTCCGGACAGGGGAAAATTCGGGAGGCTACACCTTC
CASSLRTGENSGGYTF
>TRBV7-8|-|TRBJ2-5|-
TGTGCCAGCATCCCACTTCAGGAAGAGACCCAGTACTTC
CASIPLQEETQYF
>TRBV5-4|-|TRBJ2-5|-
TGTGCCAGCAGCTTGATGGGGGGCCAAGAGACCCAGTACTTC
CASSLMGGQETQYF
>TRBV5-1|-|TRBJ1-4|-
TGCGCCAGCAGGGGGCAGAAAGAGGATGAAAAACTGTTTTTT
CASRGQKEDEKLFF
>TRBV29-1|TRBD1|TRBJ2-1|-
TGCAGCGTTGAAGATGCGGACAGGGACACATACAATGAGCAGTTCTTC
CSVEDADRDTYNEQFF
>TRBV7-9|-|TRBJ2-5|once
TGTGCCAGCAGTGGGACACAAGAGACCCAGTACTTC
CASSGTQETQYF
>TRBV5-1|-|TRBJ1-1|few
TGCGCCAGCACCCAGGGCGAACTCACTGAAGCTTTCTTT
CASTQGELTEAFF
>TRBV6-1|TRBD2|TRBJ2-2|-
TGTGCCGGAATAGCGGGAGGGCAAGACACCGGGGAGCTGTTTTTT
CAGIAGGQDTGELFF
>TRBV5-1|-|TRBJ2-7|-
TGCGCCAGCAGCTTTCCAAGCTCCTACGAGCAGTACTTC
CASSFPSSYEQYF
>TRBV4-2|TRBD2|TRBJ2-7|-
TGTGCCAGCAGCCGCCTAGGGACTAGCGGGAGGGACGAGCAGTACTTC
CASSRLGTSGRDEQYF
>TRBV18|-|TRBJ1-1|-
TGTGCCAGCTCACCTCCAAGCGGGAACACTGAAGCTTTCTTT
CASSPPSGNTEAFF
>TRBV27|-|TRBJ2-2|-
TGTGCCAGCAGTTTAGGGGGGCCGGGCACCGGGGAGCTGTTTTTT
CASSLGGPGTGELFF
>TRBV13|-|TRBJ2-1|-
TGTGCCAGCAGCTTAGTAGGTGACGGGGTCAGGGAGCAGTTCTTC
CASSLVGDGVREQFF
>TRBV28|-|TRBJ2-7|-
TGTGCCAGCAGTTTTACTTTAGTCACAGCCTACGAGCAGTACTTC
CASSFTLVTAYEQYF
>TRBV6-1|TRBD1|TRBJ2-5|-
TGTGCCAGCAGTGGGCCGGGACAGGGGACGTTTCAAGAGACCCAGTACTTC
CASSGPGQGTFQETQYF
>TRBV7-9|-|TRBJ2-2|-
TGTGCCAGCAGCCATCCCCCCAAGGACACCGGGGAGCTGTTTTTT
CASSHPPKDTGELFF
>TRBV30|-|TRBJ1-5|-
TGTGCCTGGAGTGTACTGAAGGGGCAGCCCCAGCATTTT
CAWSVLKGQPQHF
>TRBV18|-|TRBJ2-1|once
TGTGCCAGCTCACGGGGGTTAGGGGAAAACAATGAGCAGTTCTTC
CASSRGLGENNEQFF
>TRBV28|-|TRBJ1-2|-
TGTGCCAGCAGTTTGGGCCTGCGCTATGGCTACACCTTC
CASSLGLRYGYTF
>TRBV4-1|-|TRBJ2-7|-
TGCGCCAGCAGCCAAGACTACCTACTCTCCTACGAGCAGTACTTC
CASSQDYLLSYEQYF
>TRBV11-2|TRBD1|TRBJ1-4|once
TGTGCCAGCAGTCAAACAGGGGGCGGTATGGGTAATGAAAAACTGTTTTTT
CASSQTGGGMGNEKLFF
>TRBV11-2|TRBD1|TRBJ2-1|-
TGTGCCAGCAGTCCACAGGGGGCTTTTTACAATGAGCAGTTCTTC
CASSPQGAFYNEQFF
>TRBV27|TRBD1|TRBJ1-1|-
TGTGCCAGCTCTACGCTGGGACAGGGACCGAACACTGAAGCTTTCTTT
CASSTLGQGPNTEAFF
>TRBV19|TRBD1|TRBJ1-2|-
TGTGCCAGTAGTGTACCGGGACAGGGCTATGGCTACACCTTC
CASSVPGQGYGYTF
>TRBV28|-|TRBJ1-5|-
TGTGCCAGCAGTTCGACAGGTAGTGACAATCAGCCCCAGCATTTT
CASSSTGSDNQPQHF
>TRBV11-2|TRBD2|TRBJ2-5|-
TGTGCCAGCAGCTTAGAGGGACTAGCGGGAGAGACCCAGTACTTC
CASSLEGLAGETQYF
>TRBV27|-|TRBJ2-7|-
TGTGCCAGCAGTTTATGGGCGACCAGTTTATACTACGAGCAGTACTTC
CASSLWATSLYYEQYF
>TRBV11-3|TRBD1|TRBJ1-5|-
TGTGCCAGCAGCCAACCGGAGGGGACAGAACCCTACAATCAGCCCCAGCATTTT
CASSQPEGTEPYNQPQHF
>TRBV10-3|-|TRBJ2-7|-
TGTGCCATCAGTGGCCCCGACAGCTACGAGCAGTACTTC
CAISGPDSYEQYF
>TRBV7-9|-|TRBJ1-2|-
TGTGCCAGCAGTTCCCTTGGGGGCCAGCGAGGCTACACCTTC
CASSSLGGQRGYTF
>TRBV5-1|-|TRBJ2-2|-
TGCGCCAGCAGCTTGTGGGGTGACACCGGGGAGCTGTTTTTT
CASSLWGDTGELFF